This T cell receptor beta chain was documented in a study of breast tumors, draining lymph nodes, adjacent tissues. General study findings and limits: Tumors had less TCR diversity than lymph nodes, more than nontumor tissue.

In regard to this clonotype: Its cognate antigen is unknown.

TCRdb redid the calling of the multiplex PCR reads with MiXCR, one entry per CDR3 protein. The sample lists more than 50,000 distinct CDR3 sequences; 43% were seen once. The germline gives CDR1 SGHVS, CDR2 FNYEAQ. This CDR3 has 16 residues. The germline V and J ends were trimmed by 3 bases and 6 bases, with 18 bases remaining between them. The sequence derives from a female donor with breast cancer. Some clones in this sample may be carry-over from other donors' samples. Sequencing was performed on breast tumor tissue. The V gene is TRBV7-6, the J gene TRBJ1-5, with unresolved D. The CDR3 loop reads CASSLGLPGVGQPQHF. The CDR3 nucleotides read TGTGCCAGCAGCTTGGGCCTCCCCGGGGTGGGTCAGCCCCAGCATTTT.